This T cell receptor beta chain was identified in a study of Ad26.COV2.S vaccination and SARS-CoV-2 variants. For the study at large: Ad26.COV2.S was injected intramuscularly once or twice, 56 days apart. General study findings and limits: Vaccinees and placebo recipients showed similar non-spike TCR breadth. Total responses of T cells may have been underestimated by the analyses of TCR breadth and depth. The authors reported substantial breadth in spike-specific CD8+ and CD4+ T cell responses after vaccination.

CDR1 and CDR2 (germline): MNHEY, SVGAGI. The germline V and J ends were trimmed by 2 bases and 2 bases, with 3 bases remaining between them. This CDR3 contains 12 residues. A remark on this clone: Antigen specificity is unknown.

Profiling relied on immunoSEQ multiplex PCR, and the TCRdb table lists in-frame clones only, not all of them. The sample records about 420,000 clones, approximately 90% being singletons. The sample's treatment: some 20 received Ad26.COV2.S at low or high dose, single or two shots; 5 received placebo; per-sample allocation not given. It was on day 63 after the first vaccine or placebo injection that samples were taken. This material consisted of peripheral blood, taken in a trial of Ad26.COV2.S vaccine versus placebo. The origin of this receptor is a person aged 18-65 years who received the Ad26.COV2.S COVID-19 vaccine or a placebo. The rearrangement uses TRBV6-5 and TRBJ1-2; D gene unclear. The CDR3 region is CASSYPNYGYTF. Written as DNA, the CDR3 is TGTGCCAGCAGTTACCCCAACTATGGCTACACCTTC.